This T cell receptor beta chain was recorded in a study of neoadjuvant anti-PD-1 for oral cavity cancer. As for the study in general: Patients without progression received a fourth nivolumab dose around day 43, then surgical resection on days 50-56.

Sequencing was performed with immunoSEQ multiplex PCR; in TCRdb, only in-frame clones are kept and a portion is missing. Among about 14,000 clones listed, around 40% were seen once. The sample's time point: after neoadjuvant nivolumab, at surgical resection. Study results and caveats: Post-treatment tumors with larger preexisting clones showed more shrinkage. Treg/Th17 ratio rose with pretreatment blood and fell with post-treatment tumor TCRbeta clonality.

On this clone itself: The antigen remains undetermined.

The junction had 10 bases not matched to a gene; V was cut back by 7 bases and J by 0 bases. Germline CDR1 and CDR2: LNHDA and SQIVND (reference sequence). The CDR3 has 16 residues. This receptor was taken from a person aged 35-79 years with oral cavity squamous cell carcinoma. The source material was tumor tissue, sampled after nivolumab (anti-PD-1) treatment. The rearrangement links TRBV19 to TRBJ2-7, with 9 bases aligning to TRBD1. The CDR3 sequence: CASTGTGPKSSYEQYF. In DNA, the CDR3 is TGTGCCAGTACCGGGACAGGGCCTAAAAGCTCCTACGAGCAGTACTTC.